One sample yielded the 30 T cell receptor beta chains listed below, sequenced in a study of T-cell reconstitution after alpha-beta-depleted transplantation in children. Preparation of the TCRbeta library was carried out with unique molecular identifiers. TCRdb itself ran the PCR reads through MiXCR, one entry per CDR3 protein. The data contain about 90,000 distinct CDR3 sequences, about a sixth of them singletons. Sequenced material: PBMCs, mostly from graft donor cells, taken 180 days after TCRalphabeta/CD19-depleted stem cell transplant. The origin of the receptors is a male patient under 10 years old who had a stem cell transplant for acute lymphoblastic leukemia, so the T cells may come from the graft donor.

As regards this clonotype: This could be a read error, since a much larger clone is one nucleotide away. The V gene is TRBV10-2, the J gene TRBJ2-3; D perhaps matches TRBD2 (5 bases). This CDR3 is 14 amino acids long. Germline V lookup: CDR1 WSHSY, CDR2 SAAADI. CDR3 amino acids: CASQEAEFTHTQYF. CDR3 sequence (DNA): TGCGCCAGCCAGGAGGCGGAATTCACACATACGCAGTATTTT.

The rearrangement uses TRBV6-2 or TRBV6-3 and TRBJ2-7; 7 bases line up with TRBD1. V lost 10 bases, J lost 2 bases, and 5 bases stayed unmatched. CDR3 length: 12 amino acids. CDR1 and CDR2 from the germline V gene are MNHEY and SVGEGT. The CDR3 region is CATGTDPYEQYF. CDR3 nucleotide sequence: TGTGCCACCGGGACAGACCCCTACGAGCAGTACTTC.

This clonotype showed up just a few times. The V gene is TRBV7-8, the J gene TRBJ2-2, with D possibly being TRBD1 (6 bases). From germline, CDR1 is SGHVS and CDR2 FQNEAQ. The CDR3 runs to 12 residues. V gave up 6 bases and J gave up 7 bases, with 9 bases separating them. CDR3 protein: CASRQGVGELFF. As DNA, the CDR3 is TGTGCCAGCAGACAGGGAGTCGGGGAGCTGTTTTTT.

This clonotype was counted only a few times. V usage is TRBV20-1 and J usage is TRBJ2-7, with TRBD2 matching 10 bases. The ends lost 3 bases at V and 5 bases at J; junction bases unmatched: 7. The CDR3 contains 14 residues. Germline CDR1 and CDR2: DFQATT and SNEGSKA (reference sequence). The chain's CDR3 is CSARGGTSVHEQYF. The CDR3 nucleotides read TGCAGTGCTAGGGGGGGGACTAGCGTACACGAGCAGTACTTC.

This clonotype was counted only a few times. The V gene is TRBV5-6, the J gene TRBJ2-5, with 10 bases fitting TRBD1. Germline CDR1 and CDR2: SGHDT and YYEEEE. V was clipped by 0 bases and J by 3 bases; unmatched bases: 2. The CDR3 is 15 residues long. The CDR3 region has the DNA TGTGCCAGCAGCTTGGCCGGGACAGGGGAAGAGACCCAGTACTTC. Residues: CASSLAGTGEETQYF. Drawing the rest from reference TRBV5-6 and TRBJ2-5, the complete variable domain is DAGVTQSPTHLIKTRGQQVTLRCSPKSGHDTVSWYQQALGQGPQFIFQYYEEEERQRGNFPDRFSGHQFPNYSSELNVNALLLGDSALYLCASSLAGTGEETQYFGPGTRLLVL.

This clonotype was observed at least ten times. The genes are TRBV2 and TRBJ2-7, with 7 bases aligning to TRBD1. The CDR3 spans 14 residues. CDR1 is SNHLY, CDR2 FYNNEI, per germline. V shed 6 bases and J 3 bases; nucleotides not matched to a gene: 8. CDR3 in amino acids: CASRETGTVYEQYF. CDR3 in DNA: TGTGCCAGCAGAGAAACCGGGACAGTCTACGAGCAGTACTTC. Filled out from reference TRBV2 and TRBJ2-7, the complete variable domain reads EPEVTQTPSHQVTQMGQEVILRCVPISNHLYFYWYRQILGQKVEFLVSFYNNEISEKSEIFDDQFSVERPDGSNFTLKIRSTKLEDSAMYFCASRETGTVYEQYFGPGTRLTVT.

The chain combines TRBV4-3 with TRBJ1-5; no clear D. Germline loops: CDR1 LGHNA, CDR2 YSLEER. V was shortened by 0 bases and J by 9 bases, with 9 bases between the two germline ends. The CDR3 is 13 residues long. CDR3 residues: CASSQDTQGPQHF. For the CDR3, the DNA is TGCGCCAGCAGCCAAGATACCCAAGGGCCCCAGCATTTT.

A few counts support this clonotype. This chain joins TRBV3-1 and TRBJ2-7; the D gene is possibly TRBD2 (5 bases). The V and J ends lost 1 base and 6 bases respectively, with 10 bases between them. CDR3 length equals 13 residues. Germline CDR1 reads LGHDT; CDR2 reads YNNKEL (reference sequence). The CDR3 nucleotides read TGTGCCAGCAGCCAAGGGACTTCGTCCGAGCAGTACTTC. Translation gives CASSQGTSSEQYF.

This clonotype was recorded a few times. The chain uses TRBV9 and TRBJ2-2, with D perhaps assigned TRBD1 or TRBD2 (6 bases each). The CDR3 is 15 residues long. Germline V gives CDR1 SGDLS, CDR2 YYNGEE. V shed 5 bases and J shed 3 bases, with 14 bases lying between them. CDR3 coding DNA: TGTGCCAGCAGGGAACAGGGCGGGGACACCGGGGAGCTGTTTTTT. Protein: CASREQGGDTGELFF.

This clonotype was detected a few times. The chain combines TRBV27 with TRBJ2-1; D may be TRBD2 (6 bases). Trimming took off 5 bases at V and 0 bases at J, with 11 bases between the two ends. The CDR3 totals 15 residues. The germline CDR1 and CDR2 sequences are MNHEY and SMNVEV (reference sequence). This chain's CDR3 is CASSNPSVSYNEQFF. As DNA, the CDR3 is TGTGCCAGCAGTAACCCTAGCGTCTCCTACAATGAGCAGTTCTTC.

J is TRBJ2-7 and V is TRBV25-1, with D perhaps matching TRBD2 (5 bases). This CDR3 spans 14 amino acids. Trimming took off 5 bases at V and 6 bases at J, with 17 bases between the two ends. The V gene's germline CDR1 is MGHDK and CDR2 SYGVNS. The CDR3 DNA reads TGTGCCAGCAGTCCCCGGGAACGGCTTGGCGAGCAGTACTTC. It encodes CASSPRERLGEQYF.

This clonotype was seen more than once but under ten times. The CDR3 nucleotides are TGTGCCAGCAGTTACTCGACTAGCGGGGGGGCCACCGGGGAGCTGTTTTTT. Translating gives CASSYSTSGGATGELFF. The chain is built from TRBV6-5 and TRBJ2-2, with 14 bases matching TRBD2. This CDR3 region has 17 residues. Germline CDR1 is MNHEY and CDR2 is SVGAGI. V trimming: 0 bases; J trimming: 4 bases; junction bases outside the gene matches: 1.

V gene TRBV3-1 combines with J gene TRBJ1-4, with D uncertain. Trimming pared 11 bases from V and 4 bases from J, leaving 29 bases between. The CDR3 sequence is 18 residues long. CDR1 and CDR2 (germline): LGHDT, YNNKEL (reference sequence). The CDR3 loop reads CACCRRTNPFERNEKLFF. As DNA, the CDR3 is TGTGCCTGCTGTCGAAGAACCAACCCGTTCGAACGTAATGAAAAACTGTTTTTT.

This clonotype was counted at least ten times. The chain links TRBV20-1 to TRBJ2-5; D remains ambiguous. Trimming removed 5 bases from V and 2 bases from J, with 6 bases in between. The CDR3 consists of 11 residues. Germline CDR1 is DFQATT and CDR2 is SNEGSKA (reference sequence). DNA for the CDR3: TGCAGTGCTGTAGAACAAGAGACCCAGTACTTC. This sequence encodes CSAVEQETQYF.

This clonotype was found a few times. For the CDR3, the DNA is TGTGCCAGCGGCTTAGGGCCCGCCGGGGAGCTGTTTTTT. Translation gives CASGLGPAGELFF. The chain recombines TRBV12-3 or TRBV12-4 with TRBJ2-2, with D unclear. V lost 8 bases to trimming and J lost 6 bases, with 13 bases between them. The CDR3 has 13 amino acids.

The genes are TRBV7-6 and TRBJ2-7, with 7 nucleotides matching TRBD1. V shed 1 base, J shed 3 bases, and the junction held 3 bases outside the gene matches. The CDR3 totals 14 residues. Germline V CDR1 and CDR2: SGHVS, FNYEAQ. CDR3 residues: CASSLGGQFYEQYF. CDR3 sequence (DNA): TGTGCCAGCAGCTTAGGGGGACAGTTCTACGAGCAGTACTTC.

This clonotype came up a few times. This sequence joins TRBV29-1 and TRBJ1-5; possible D gene TRBD1, 5 bases. CDR3 size: 13 residues. V was trimmed by 4 bases and J by 5 bases, leaving 12 bases between them. The germline V gene encodes CDR1 SQVTM and CDR2 ANQGSEA. CDR3 residues: CSVGEGRDQPQHF. The CDR3 DNA sequence: TGCAGCGTTGGAGAGGGGCGGGATCAGCCCCAGCATTTT.

This clonotype was seen a handful of times. The chain carries TRBV24-1 and TRBJ1-2; D is unclear. From germline, CDR1 is KGHDR and CDR2 SFDVKD. The ends were cut back, 7 bases at V and 8 bases at J, with 16 bases in the middle. The CDR3 covers 13 residues. The DNA for the CDR3 is TGTGCCACCAGACCCAGACTGGGAAACGGCTACACCTTC. This sequence encodes CATRPRLGNGYTF.

This clonotype was seen many times. V and J are TRBV20-1 and TRBJ2-7; TRBD2 matches 8 bases. Germline CDR1 is DFQATT and CDR2 is SNEGSKA (reference sequence). V shed 6 bases, J shed 0 bases, and the junction held 10 bases outside the gene matches. This CDR3 comprises 15 residues. This CDR3 is CSASPGLVVSYEQYF. The CDR3 nucleotides are TGCAGTGCATCTCCGGGACTAGTAGTCTCCTACGAGCAGTACTTC.

The rearrangement links TRBV5-1 to TRBJ2-5; D unresolved. The CDR3 covers 15 residues. The germline gives CDR1 SGHRS, CDR2 YFSETQ. V lost 4 bases to trimming and J lost 4 bases, with 17 bases between them. The CDR3 nucleotides read TGCGCCAGCAGCCCACAAGGCCCCATGGGAGAGACCCAGTACTTC. Residues: CASSPQGPMGETQYF.

The sample holds a few counts of this clonotype. J is TRBJ1-5 and V is TRBV7-9; D might be TRBD1 (5 bases). Germline V CDR1 and CDR2: SEHNR, FQNEAQ (reference sequence). V shed 5 bases and J shed 5 bases, with 13 bases lying between them. The CDR3 covers 14 residues. The CDR3 loop reads CASSHTGLHQPQHF. The CDR3, as DNA: TGTGCCAGCAGCCACACAGGTTTACATCAGCCCCAGCATTTT.

This clonotype was observed many times. The gene calls are TRBV6-2 or TRBV6-3 and TRBJ2-1; D is unresolved. The CDR3 loop spans 13 amino acids. Trimming left V 4 bases short and J 2 bases short, with 6 bases between. Germline loops: CDR1 MNHEY, CDR2 SVGEGT. CDR3: CASSFEAYNEQFF. In DNA form, the CDR3 reads TGTGCCAGCAGTTTCGAGGCCTACAATGAGCAGTTCTTC.

The chain uses TRBV15 and TRBJ2-5; 13 bases map to TRBD2. J was trimmed by 4 bases and V by 5 bases; bases with no gene match: 7. CDR3 size: 16 residues. Germline-derived CDR1 and CDR2 are LNHNV and YYDKDF (reference sequence). The CDR3 protein is CATSGGLAGAPETQYF. DNA for the CDR3: TGTGCCACCAGCGGCGGACTAGCGGGGGCCCCAGAGACCCAGTACTTC.

On this clonotype: At one boundary the junction diverges from the germline segment, which might be a read error. The chain uses TRBV24-1 and TRBJ2-3; D is perhaps TRBD1 (6 bases). This CDR3 region has 11 residues. Germline lookup yields CDR1 KGHDR and CDR2 SFDVKD. CDR3 loop: CATVGAYTRYF. DNA for the CDR3: TGTGCCACCGTGGGGGCGTATACGCGGTATTTT.

This clonotype was counted between two and nine times. The chain couples TRBV7-6 to TRBJ2-7; D is perhaps TRBD2 (7 bases). Trimming cost V 5 bases and J 4 bases, with 18 bases left between them. Germline CDR1 reads SGHVS; CDR2 reads FNYEAQ. This CDR3 has 15 residues. The CDR3 coding sequence is TGTGCCAGCAGCCCTCTGTCGGGGGGCCTTTACGAGCAGTACTTC. Amino acid sequence: CASSPLSGGLYEQYF.

This chain joins TRBV11-2 and TRBJ2-1; maybe TRBD1 (6 bases). Germline V lookup: CDR1 SGHAT, CDR2 FQNNGV. V shed 6 bases and J shed 10 bases, with 16 bases lying between them. The CDR3 is 13 residues long. The CDR3 sequence is CASRPISGVEQFF. The CDR3 nucleotides read TGTGCCAGCAGGCCAATTTCAGGGGTCGAGCAGTTCTTC.

This clonotype was found a few times. The chain joins TRBV7-6 to TRBJ1-1; no clear D. Germline V gene data show CDR1 as SGHVS and CDR2 as FNYEAQ. The V end lost 2 bases, the J end lost 3 bases, and 10 bases lay between the germline ends. CDR3 size: 14 residues. This CDR3 is CASSLLGRDTEAFF. The CDR3 DNA sequence: TGTGCCAGCAGCTTACTAGGGCGGGACACTGAAGCTTTCTTT.

This clonotype was observed a handful of times. This sequence joins TRBV9 and TRBJ2-1; 9 bases align to TRBD2. CDR1 SGDLS and CDR2 YYNGEE come from the germline V gene. The V gene end was trimmed by 4 bases and the J gene end by 0 bases; junction bases not matched to a gene: 2. The CDR3 loop spans 15 amino acids. In nucleotides, the CDR3 is TGTGCCAGCAGCATGACTAGCGGCTCCTACAATGAGCAGTTCTTC. Translated: CASSMTSGSYNEQFF.

This chain uses TRBV19 with TRBJ1-1; D is ambiguous. Trimming removed 1 base from V and 2 bases from J, with 2 bases in between. Germline CDR1 is LNHDA and CDR2 is SQIVND (reference sequence). The CDR3 has 12 amino acids. In DNA form, the CDR3 reads TGTGCCAGTAGTATAGGAAACACTGAAGCTTTCTTT. Residues: CASSIGNTEAFF.

The V call is TRBV7-2, the J call TRBJ2-2, with 9 bases lining up with TRBD2. CDR3 length: 17 amino acids. Per germline, CDR1 SGHTA and CDR2 FQGNSA. Trimming took 2 bases from V and 3 from J; bases not matched to a gene: 7. CDR3 sequence: CASSLFQRGADTGELFF. CDR3 coding DNA: TGTGCCAGCAGCTTATTCCAGCGGGGGGCTGACACCGGGGAGCTGTTTTTT. The full variable domain, rest sourced from reference TRBV7-2 and TRBJ2-2, is GAGVSQSPSNKVTEKGKDVELRCDPISGHTALYWYRQSLGQGLEFLIYFQGNSAPDKSGLPSDRFSAERTGGSVSTLTIQRTQQEDSAVYLCASSLFQRGADTGELFFGEGSRLTVL.